These 24 T cell receptor beta chains share one sample of origin, sequenced in a study of T cell responses to AZD1222 COVID-19 vaccine. The table came from immunoSEQ multiplex PCR; TCRdb's copy has only in-frame clones and leaves some out. The sample lists about 130,000 clones, 80% to 95% occurring once. This specimen was peripheral blood, taken 28 days after the second AZD1222 dose. These receptors all stem from an adult who received the AZD1222 COVID-19 vaccine.

The chain carries TRBV4-3 and TRBJ1-6; no definite D call. This CDR3 region has 16 residues. Germline lookup yields CDR1 LGHNA and CDR2 YSLEER. V was pared by 5 bases and J by 7 bases, with 18 bases between. The CDR3 reads CASSVNLRGENSPLHF. The DNA of the CDR3 is TGCGCCAGCAGCGTAAACCTCCGGGGAGAAAATTCACCCCTCCACTTT.

The chain combines TRBV5-1 with TRBJ1-1; D is undetermined. Trimming took 0 bases from V and 5 from J, leaving 11 bases between them. CDR1 and CDR2 from the germline V gene are SGHRS and YFSETQ. The CDR3 extends over 14 amino acids. The CDR3 spells CASSLDRSGTEAFF. CDR3 bases: TGCGCCAGCAGCTTGGACAGATCCGGAACTGAAGCTTTCTTT. The full variable domain, rest sourced from reference TRBV5-1 and TRBJ1-1, is KAGVTQTPRYLIKTRGQQVTLSCSPISGHRSVSWYQQTPGQGLQFLFEYFSETQRNKGNFPGRFSGRQFSNSRSEMNVSTLELGDSALYLCASSLDRSGTEAFFGQGTRLTVV.

This sequence joins TRBV5-1 and TRBJ1-3; D gene unclear. Trimming left V 4 bases short and J 0 bases short, with 11 bases between. The germline V gene encodes CDR1 SGHRS and CDR2 YFSETQ. The CDR3 has 15 residues. The DNA for the CDR3 is TGCGCCAGCAGCCAAACGACCAGCTCTGGAAACACCATATATTTT. Its translation is CASSQTTSSGNTIYF.

The J gene is TRBJ1-1, the V gene TRBV5-1, with D unresolved. Deletions cut 5 bases from V and 5 bases from J, with 13 bases between. This CDR3 spans 13 amino acids. Germline V CDR1 and CDR2: SGHRS, YFSETQ. The CDR3 nucleotides read TGCGCCAGCAGTCCCCGCAGTAGGACTGAAGCTTTCTTT. Its translation: CASSPRSRTEAFF.

V gene TRBV6-1 combines with J gene TRBJ1-4; no reliable D call. The V gene lost 3 bases and the J gene lost 4 bases, with 9 bases spanning the gap. The CDR3 is 14 residues long. The germline V gene encodes CDR1 MNHNS and CDR2 SASEGT. CDR3 sequence (DNA): TGTGCCAGCAGTGAGCCGACATATAATGAAAAACTGTTTTTT. Residues: CASSEPTYNEKLFF.

The chain is built from TRBV7-9 and TRBJ1-4; 7 bases line up with TRBD1. Germline CDR1 and CDR2: SEHNR and FQNEAQ (reference sequence). V shed 5 bases, J shed 8 bases, and the junction held 5 bases outside the gene matches. The CDR3 totals 13 residues. The CDR3 DNA reads as TGTGCCAGCAGCCTAAGGGACAGAGAAAAACTGTTTTTT. Its protein product is CASSLRDREKLFF.

This rearrangement joins TRBV7-8 to TRBJ2-1, with D possibly TRBD2 on 5 matching bases. The CDR3 length is 14 residues. The germline gives CDR1 SGHVS, CDR2 FQNEAQ. V dropped 3 bases and J dropped 3 bases, with 9 bases sitting between them. CDR3 in DNA: TGTGCCAGCAGCTTCGACGGGAACTACAATGAGCAGTTCTTC. It codes for CASSFDGNYNEQFF.

The rearrangement joins TRBV28 to TRBJ2-3, with 7 bases that match TRBD1. Looked up from germline, CDR1 is MDHEN and CDR2 is SYDVKM. This CDR3 is built from 14 residues. The J segment lost 4 bases and the V segment lost 5 bases, leaving 6 bases of the junction unmatched. The CDR3 loop reads CASSRTGGSDTQYF. The CDR3 nucleotides are TGTGCCAGCAGTCGGACAGGCGGTTCAGATACGCAGTATTTT. The whole variable domain, filled in from reference TRBV28 and TRBJ2-3, reads DVKVTQSSRYLVKRTGEKVFLECVQDMDHENMFWYRQDPGLGLRLIYFSYDVKMKEKGDIPEGYSVSREKKERFSLILESASTNQTSMYLCASSRTGGSDTQYFGPGTRLTVL.

This clone was detected only a few times. The chain uses TRBV5-4 and TRBJ2-1; 8 bases are shared with TRBD2. With V trimmed by 4 bases and J by 5 bases, 11 bases remained unmatched. In germline, CDR1 is SGHNT, CDR2 YYREEE (reference sequence). This CDR3 region has 16 residues. Here the CDR3 reads CASSPGGASANNEQFF. CDR3 bases: TGTGCCAGCAGCCCGGGGGGGGCTAGCGCTAACAATGAGCAGTTCTTC. Complete variable domain (other parts from reference TRBV5-4 and TRBJ2-1): ETGVTQSPTHLIKTRGQQVTLRCSSQSGHNTVSWYQQALGQGPQFIFQYYREEENGRGNFPPRFSGLQFPNYSSELNVNALELDDSALYLCASSPGGASANNEQFFGPGTRLTVL.

The chain carries TRBV2 and TRBJ2-5; D not certain. The CDR3 spans 12 residues. Germline lookup yields CDR1 SNHLY and CDR2 FYNNEI. Trimming removed 10 bases at V and 4 bases at J, with 13 bases between. The CDR3 bases are TGTGCCACAAGAGGAGCTTCAGAGACCCAGTACTTC. Translated, it gives CATRGASETQYF.

This clone was picked up one time. The genes are TRBV24-1 and TRBJ1-6; no firm D call. The germline gives CDR1 KGHDR, CDR2 SFDVKD. The CDR3 length is 13 residues. V gave up 7 bases and J gave up 7 bases, with 10 bases separating them. The CDR3 DNA follows: TGTGCCACCAGCGTTGACGAGAATTCACCCCTCCACTTT. This gives the protein CATSVDENSPLHF.

This chain connects TRBV7-2 to TRBJ2-5, with a weak D call TRBD2 (5 bases). This CDR3 has 15 amino acids. V lost 5 bases, J lost 1 base, and 14 bases lay in between. CDR1 is SGHTA, CDR2 FQGNSA, per germline. The CDR3 here is CASSLGGRTQETQYF. In DNA form, the CDR3 reads TGTGCCAGCAGCCTTGGAGGCAGGACCCAAGAGACCCAGTACTTC.

This chain connects TRBV4-3 to TRBJ1-6; 7 nucleotides match TRBD1. The CDR3 is made up of 18 amino acids. Germline trimming cut 0 bases from V and 0 bases from J; bases unmatched to any gene: 5. Germline V gene data show CDR1 as LGHNA and CDR2 as YSLEER. The CDR3 nucleotides read TGCGCCAGCAGCCAAGATCGGGGACAGAGCTCCTATAATTCACCCCTCCACTTT. This codes for CASSQDRGQSSYNSPLHF.

This sequence joins TRBV6-4 and TRBJ2-3, with unresolved D. The CDR3 covers 13 residues. Germline V gene lookup returns CDR1 MRHNA and CDR2 SNTAGT. V gave up 6 bases and J gave up 5 bases, with 12 bases separating them. CDR3 nucleotides: TGTGCCAGCAGCTTCAGCTCGGGAGATACGCAGTATTTT. Amino acids: CASSFSSGDTQYF.

The chain couples TRBV4-3 to TRBJ2-1, with 13 bases aligning to TRBD2. The CDR3 has 15 residues. The germline gives CDR1 LGHNA, CDR2 YSLEER. V was clipped by 5 bases and J by 4 bases; unmatched bases: 2. This chain's CDR3 is CASSALAGGYNEQFF. CDR3 coding DNA: TGCGCCAGCAGCGCACTAGCGGGAGGGTACAATGAGCAGTTCTTC.

The chain joins TRBV21-1 to TRBJ1-2; TRBD1 is the table's D call, not checked against the DNA. TRBV21-1 is termed a pseudogene. The CDR3 contains 15 residues. The DNA for the CDR3 is TGTGCCAGCAGCCCAACCTGGACAGCTTTCTATGGCTACACCTTC. This translates into CASSPTWTAFYGYTF.

The J gene is TRBJ2-7, the V gene TRBV28; TRBD1 matches 7 bases. The CDR3 length is 13 residues. The V gene's germline CDR1 is MDHEN and CDR2 SYDVKM. Unmatched junction bases numbered 5, after V lost 6 bases and J lost 3 bases. The CDR3 spells CASSFTGVYEQYF. The CDR3 nucleotides are TGTGCCAGCAGCTTCACAGGGGTCTACGAGCAGTACTTC.

This chain connects TRBV6-2 or TRBV6-3 to TRBJ2-5, with D uncertain. Germline V CDR1 and CDR2: MNHEY, SVGEGT. The CDR3 runs 12 residues. The germline V and J ends were trimmed by 2 bases and 5 bases, with 6 bases remaining between them. The CDR3 sequence is CASSYAGETQYF. Here the CDR3 DNA reads TGTGCCAGCAGTTACGCCGGGGAGACCCAGTACTTC.

The rearrangement uses TRBV23-1 and TRBJ1-2, with D maybe TRBD1 (5 bases). TRBV23-1 is labeled an ORF, and its function is uncertain. With 5 bases removed from V and 7 bases from J, the gap between germline ends came to 14 bases. The CDR3 contains 13 residues. The DNA of the CDR3 is TGCGCCAGCAGTTTAAGGGGCGACGGTGGCTACACCTTC. It translates to CASSLRGDGGYTF.

The rearrangement uses TRBV19 and TRBJ1-1; D unresolved. Germline loops: CDR1 LNHDA, CDR2 SQIVND (reference sequence). V was shortened by 5 bases and J by 1 base, with 8 bases between the two germline ends. CDR3 length: 13 amino acids. This CDR3 is CASSSTRNTEAFF. In DNA, the CDR3 is TGTGCCAGTAGTTCGACCAGGAACACTGAAGCTTTCTTT.

CDR3 nucleotide sequence: TGTGCCAGTAGCAAAATCCGACAGGGGATTGATAGCAATCAGCCCCAGCATTTT. This codes for CASSKIRQGIDSNQPQHF. The chain combines TRBV19 with TRBJ1-5; 8 nucleotides align to TRBD1. The CDR3 covers 18 residues. The V and J ends lost 6 bases and 0 bases, in that order; junction bases with no gene match: 13. Germline CDR1 is LNHDA and CDR2 is SQIVND (reference sequence).

The V gene is TRBV7-2, the J gene TRBJ1-1, with D possibly matching TRBD1 (5 bases). CDR3 length: 14 residues. The V and J ends lost 5 bases and 5 bases respectively, with 15 bases between them. Germline-derived CDR1 and CDR2 are SGHTA and FQGNSA. CDR3 residues: CASSPFLGGTEAFF. As DNA, the CDR3 is TGTGCCAGCAGCCCTTTCCTTGGGGGGACTGAAGCTTTCTTT.

The gene calls are TRBV28 and TRBJ1-6; 12 bases are a match to TRBD1. The V gene's germline CDR1 is MDHEN and CDR2 SYDVKM. V lost 4 bases, J lost 10 bases, and 14 bases stayed unmatched. The CDR3 has 18 residues. The CDR3 loop is CASSSPRGTGGARSPLHF. Written as DNA, the CDR3 is TGTGCCAGCAGTTCGCCACGCGGGACAGGGGGCGCGAGGTCACCCCTCCACTTT.

This rearrangement joins TRBV6-5 to TRBJ2-1; TRBD1 aligns across 7 bases. CDR1 MNHEY and CDR2 SVGAGI come from the germline V gene. The CDR3 totals 14 residues. J lost 3 bases, V lost 10 bases, and 9 bases had no gene match. CDR3 nucleotide sequence: TGTGCCACCTTATCCCAGGGGGTCTACAATGAGCAGTTCTTC. Protein: CATLSQGVYNEQFF.